This T cell receptor beta chain was captured in a study of vaccination effects on CD4 cells after COVID-19. In the ViraFEST assay, antigen-specific CD4+ clonotypes were identified by expansion after peptide-pool stimulation. Investigators separated out CD4+ T cells once about eleven days of culture had passed. A positive SARS-CoV-2 PCR test fell between March and December 2020. J lost 0 bases, V lost 5 bases, and 2 bases had no gene match. Per germline, CDR1 SGHTA and CDR2 FQGNSA. This CDR3 is 14 amino acids long. The data were produced by immunoSEQ multiplex PCR, yet TCRdb's version contains in-frame clones alone and is incomplete. The data contain tens of thousands of clones, 75% to 85% of them singletons. Notes on this clone: Antigen: not known.

J is TRBJ2-5 and V is TRBV7-2; 8 nucleotides align to TRBD1. The sequence came from a human donor who had a prior SARS-CoV-2 infection. The sequencing used CD4+ T cells from PBMCs cultured with a peptide pool, collected before COVID-19 vaccination. The CDR3 loop is CASSRDRYQETQYF. In DNA, the CDR3 is TGTGCCAGCAGCCGGGACAGGTACCAAGAGACCCAGTACTTC.